This paragraph reports one T cell receptor beta chain. Its antigen is unidentified. This sample is part of a study of Ad26.COV2.S vaccination and SARS-CoV-2 variants. Study background: The authors gave Ad26.COV2.S intramuscularly, either once or twice 56 days apart. Findings and caveats of the study: Post-vaccination breadth of spike-specific CD8+ and CD4+ T cell responses was reportedly substantial.

Profiling relied on immunoSEQ multiplex PCR, and the TCRdb table lists in-frame clones only, not all of them. Of hundreds of thousands of clones in the sample, 75% to 90% were seen once. Noted treatment: around 19 received Ad26.COV2.S at low or high dose, single or two shots; about 5 received placebo; per-sample allocation not given. Each sample was drawn 63 days after the first injection (of vaccine or placebo). What was given as vaccine was an Ad26 vector encoding Wuhan-strain SARS-CoV-2 spike. The CDR3 contains 13 residues. The V and J ends lost 6 bases and 2 bases respectively, with 11 bases between them. Germline V gene sequence: CDR1 SGHDN, CDR2 FVKESK.

This rearrangement joins TRBV14 to TRBJ2-7, with a possible D match to TRBD1 (5 bases). Here the sequenced sample was peripheral blood, taken in a trial of Ad26.COV2.S vaccine versus placebo. The TCR was taken from a person between 18 and 65 years old who received the Ad26.COV2.S COVID-19 vaccine or a placebo. Written as DNA, the CDR3 is TGTGCCAGCAGTGGACAACCACCCTACGAGCAGTACTTC. Amino acids: CASSGQPPYEQYF.